This record looks at one T cell receptor (beta chain) sequence and its context. This sample was included in a study of blood T cell repertoires in COVID-19. The wider study: Sites across the United States, Italy and Spain contributed samples from acute and convalescent COVID-19. In each case, the material was cDNA or gDNA derived from T cells, B-cell-depleted T cells, or PBMCs.

As handled by the study authors: Estimation of nucleated cell counts was performed using reference gene primer amplification. Method: immunoSEQ multiplex PCR; TCRdb's copy keeps in-frame clones and lacks some. D and trimming come from the DNA, and the V and J calls and clone size come from that table. The table shows about 83,000 clones, with roughly 87% occurring only once. Germline V gene lookup returns CDR1 SGHRS and CDR2 YFSETQ. Trimming cost V 4 bases and J 6 bases, with 19 bases left between them. This CDR3 contains 15 residues. The source of this sequence is a woman aged 45-65 years with active or convalescent COVID-19. V gene TRBV5-1 combines with J gene TRBJ1-2; tentative D call: TRBD1 (5 bases). Sequencing was performed on peripheral blood. CDR3 in amino acids: CASSREAGLRNGYTF. The CDR3 nucleotides are TGCGCCAGCAGCCGGGAGGCGGGGCTCAGGAATGGCTACACCTTC.